This TCR beta chain was sequenced during a study of OX40 agonist ivuxolimab in advanced cancers. As for the study in general: Patients received the agonistic anti-OX40 (CD134) antibody ivuxolimab.

Germline CDR1 and CDR2: SGHRS and YFSETQ. V gave up 4 bases and J gave up 1 base; unmatched junction bases: 8. This CDR3 has 16 amino acids. A remark on this clone: Its antigen is unknown.

General study findings and limits: Averaging showed that CD8+ T cells had more expanded clones than CD4+ did.

Only in-frame clones appear in the TCRdb table, and some are missing; sequencing was by immunoSEQ multiplex PCR. The sample contains about 89,000 clones, about nine tenths of which appear only once. The gene calls are TRBV5-1 and TRBJ2-3, with TRBD2 matching over 8 bases. The sequence was collected from an adult with an advanced solid tumor such as melanoma, head and neck, liver or kidney cancer. Sample: CD4+ or CD8+ T cells sorted from blood, taken in a trial of the OX40 agonist ivuxolimab. The CDR3 sequence is CASSKNVLAGTDTQYF. In DNA form, the CDR3 reads TGCGCCAGCAGCAAGAATGTACTAGCGGGCACAGATACGCAGTATTTT.